This TCR beta chain was obtained from a study of Graves' ophthalmopathy and Graves' hyperthyroidism. In regard to this clonotype: Its antigen remains unidentified.

Unmatched junction bases numbered 5, after V lost 1 base and J lost 7 bases. This CDR3 comprises 15 residues. Germline CDR1 and CDR2: LNHNV and YYDKDF (reference sequence). Regarding the study as a whole: Blood also carried most expanded thyroid clonotypes exceeding 0.001 frequency.

Recruitment covered hyperthyroidism patients aged 18 to 65 whose new diagnosis was of under 2 months' duration. Reliance was placed on clinical symptoms, serum thyroxine, TRAb, thyroid ultrasound and orbital computed tomography for diagnosis. RNA transcripts were the template, and TCR beta CDR3 regions were amplified from them. HTBI primers were employed in first-round RT-PCR, then a second-round multiplex PCR followed. TCRdb called the multiplex PCR reads again in MiXCR, with one record for every CDR3 protein. The table has about 550,000 distinct CDR3 sequences, just under 40% seen once; the top ten hold 4% to 5%.

The sequenced sample consisted of peripheral blood or thyroid tissue (not recorded which). The origin of this receptor is an adult man with Graves' hyperthyroidism. The V and J genes are TRBV15 and TRBJ1-4; 8 bases agree with TRBD1. DNA for the CDR3: TGTGCCACCAGCAGAGCCAGGGGGCAGCGTGAAAAACTGTTTTTT. Protein: CATSRARGQREKLFF.